This entry is about one T cell receptor (beta chain). The antigen is unknown. Each CDR3 protein is one row after TCRdb ran MiXCR on the 5' RACE reads. The table shows more than 300,000 distinct CDR3 sequences, with roughly 10% occurring only once. The sample originates from a study of T cells after yellow fever vaccination. Study summary: It was SMART-Seq v4 Ultra Low Input that prepared the fractions with low cell numbers.

Study-wide findings and caveats: In post-booster samples, most primary-vaccination clones reappeared (about 97% CD4, 88% CD8). Researchers noted that a small share of clonotypes showed up in both CD4 and CD8 compartments.

Germline assignment: CDR1 SGHRS and CDR2 YFSETQ. The V gene lost 4 bases and the J gene lost 2 bases, with 9 bases spanning the gap. This CDR3 has 13 residues. J is TRBJ1-1 and V is TRBV5-1; D is ambiguous. This clonotype was obtained from a man aged 18 to 29 who received the YFV17D yellow fever vaccine. This specimen was CD4+ T cells sorted from PBMCs, taken 45 days after the yellow fever booster vaccination. The CDR3 nucleotides are TGCGCCAGCAGCCGAGAGGCCAACACTGAAGCTTTCTTT. It is translated as CASSREANTEAFF. Full variable domain (remainder filled in from reference TRBV5-1 and TRBJ1-1): KAGVTQTPRYLIKTRGQQVTLSCSPISGHRSVSWYQQTPGQGLQFLFEYFSETQRNKGNFPGRFSGRQFSNSRSEMNVSTLELGDSALYLCASSREANTEAFFGQGTRLTVV.